What follows are 27 T cell receptor beta chains derived from one specimen sequenced in a study of blood T cell repertoires in COVID-19. TCRdb's copy holds only in-frame clones and misses some; the assay was immunoSEQ multiplex PCR. Of 250,000 to 350,000 clones listed, approximately 90% are singletons. Sequences were obtained from peripheral blood. All receptors derive from a woman aged 50 to 60 with COVID-19, enrolled during active disease.

A few counts support this clone. V gene TRBV2 combines with J gene TRBJ2-3, with D perhaps TRBD2 (6 bases). Germline V gene data show CDR1 as SNHLY and CDR2 as FYNNEI. CDR3 length equals 13 residues. Deletions cut 4 bases from V and 6 bases from J, with 11 bases between. The CDR3 sequence: CASSVLEGDTQYF. Written as DNA, the CDR3 is TGTGCCAGCAGTGTGCTGGAGGGGGATACGCAGTATTTT.

This chain uses TRBV20-1 with TRBJ1-5, with D uncertain. CDR3 length: 14 amino acids. Germline CDR1 reads DFQATT; CDR2 reads SNEGSKA (reference sequence). Trimming left V 3 bases short and J 3 bases short, with 12 bases between. The CDR3 bases are TGCAGTGCTAGTCCCACAGATTACAATCAGCCCCAGCATTTT. This translates into CSASPTDYNQPQHF.

V gene TRBV7-9 combines with J gene TRBJ1-2; D not resolved. Trimming took 5 bases from V and 2 from J, leaving 15 bases between them. The CDR3 runs 15 residues. The germline V gene encodes CDR1 SEHNR and CDR2 FQNEAQ (reference sequence). CDR3 nucleotide sequence: TGTGCCAGCAGCACCGACTCCAAAAGGAACTATGGCTACACCTTC. Translated: CASSTDSKRNYGYTF.

The CDR3: CASSLGGAGRQLYNEQFF. The CDR3 coding sequence is TGTGCCAGCAGCTTAGGAGGGGCGGGACGCCAACTTTACAATGAGCAGTTCTTC. This rearrangement joins TRBV7-6 to TRBJ2-1, with a weak D call TRBD2 (6 bases). CDR1 and CDR2 from the germline V gene are SGHVS and FNYEAQ. The V gene lost 1 base and the J gene lost 4 bases, with 20 bases spanning the gap. The CDR3 length is 18 residues.

The chain carries TRBV3-1 (or the pseudogene TRBV3-2) and TRBJ1-2, with 8 bases lining up with TRBD1. V shed 8 bases, J shed 8 bases, and the junction held 4 bases outside the gene matches. The CDR3 extends over 11 amino acids. CDR1 and CDR2 (germline): LGHDT, YNNKEL (reference sequence). The CDR3 region is CASGGDRGYTF. CDR3 DNA sequence: TGTGCCAGCGGCGGGGACAGGGGCTACACCTTC.

The chain carries TRBV27 and TRBJ1-5; 7 bases agree with TRBD1. From germline, CDR1 is MNHEY and CDR2 SMNVEV (reference sequence). The CDR3 consists of 14 residues. Trimming took 2 bases from V and 6 from J; bases not matched to a gene: 4. This chain's CDR3 is CASSLRQGAQPQHF. For the CDR3, the DNA is TGTGCCAGCAGTTTACGACAGGGAGCTCAGCCCCAGCATTTT.

This clone was seen more than once but under ten times. The CDR3 region has the DNA TGTGCCAGCAGCGCGGGACTAGCGGGAGCTGGCAATGAGCAGTTCTTC. Translating it yields CASSAGLAGAGNEQFF. The J gene is TRBJ2-1, the V gene TRBV5-4; 14 bases are a match to TRBD2. Germline V gene sequence: CDR1 SGHNT, CDR2 YYREEE (reference sequence). This CDR3 spans 16 amino acids. V lost 4 bases to trimming and J lost 6 bases; unmatched junction nucleotides: 6.

The V and J genes are TRBV19 and TRBJ2-5; a weak D match, TRBD2 (5 bases). Germline-derived CDR1 and CDR2 are LNHDA and SQIVND (reference sequence). The CDR3 length is 14 residues. The V and J ends lost 1 base and 5 bases respectively, with 11 bases between them. CDR3: CASSIASSRETQYF. In DNA, the CDR3 is TGTGCCAGTAGTATAGCCTCTAGCAGGGAGACCCAGTACTTC.

The rearrangement joins TRBV18 to TRBJ1-3; possible D gene TRBD1, 6 bases. The CDR3 is made up of 17 amino acids. The ends were cut back, 2 bases at V and 0 bases at J, with 14 bases in the middle. Germline CDR1 is KGHSH and CDR2 is LQKENI. DNA of the CDR3: TGTGCCAGCTCACCAGTACCGGGACACCTCTCTGGAAACACCATATATTTT. Protein sequence: CASSPVPGHLSGNTIYF. The full variable domain, rest sourced from reference TRBV18 and TRBJ1-3, is NAGVMQNPRHLVRRRGQEARLRCSPMKGHSHVYWYRQLPEEGLKFMVYLQKENIIDESGMPKERFSAEFPKEGPSILRIQQVVRGDSAAYFCASSPVPGHLSGNTIYFGEGSWLTVV.

The V call is TRBV7-8, the J call TRBJ1-2; D gene ambiguous. Trimming took 0 bases from V and 1 from J, leaving 9 bases between them. From germline, CDR1 is SGHVS and CDR2 FQNEAQ. The CDR3 sequence is 15 residues long. The CDR3 region has the DNA TGTGCCAGCAGCTTAGCTTCTCGGAGTAACTATGGCTACACCTTC. It is translated as CASSLASRSNYGYTF.

The chain is built from TRBV30 and TRBJ2-7; 13 bases match TRBD2. Looked up from germline, CDR1 is GTSNPN and CDR2 is SVGIG (reference sequence). CDR3 length: 15 amino acids. The V segment lost 0 bases and the J segment 7 bases; nucleotides outside the gene matches: 6. The chain's CDR3 is CAWSVGLAGAQEQYF. The CDR3, as DNA: TGTGCCTGGAGTGTAGGACTAGCGGGAGCACAGGAGCAGTACTTC.

The J gene is TRBJ1-5, the V gene TRBV12-3 or TRBV12-4; D not resolved. The CDR3 has 13 residues. Trimming removed 6 bases from V and 8 bases from J, with 14 bases in between. The chain's CDR3 is CASSRLVGEPQHF. In nucleotides, the CDR3 is TGTGCCAGCAGCAGACTGGTGGGAGAGCCCCAGCATTTT.

The rearrangement links TRBV5-6 to TRBJ2-7; D call uncertain. Germline CDR1 and CDR2: SGHDT and YYEEEE. V lost 0 bases, J lost 0 bases, and 10 bases lay in between. This CDR3 is built from 15 residues. The CDR3 nucleotides read TGTGCCAGCAGCTTGGGCAGGCGACACTCCTACGAGCAGTACTTC. This sequence encodes CASSLGRRHSYEQYF.

This rearrangement joins TRBV5-6 to TRBJ2-1; D remains ambiguous. V shed 0 bases and J shed 0 bases, with 7 bases lying between them. The V gene's germline CDR1 is SGHDT and CDR2 YYEEEE. The CDR3 loop spans 15 amino acids. The CDR3 nucleotides read TGTGCCAGCAGCTTGGGCGCGTCCTCCTACAATGAGCAGTTCTTC. Protein sequence: CASSLGASSYNEQFF.

This chain links TRBV5-6 with TRBJ2-3; D is unresolved. Germline loops: CDR1 SGHDT, CDR2 YYEEEE. V was clipped by 0 bases and J by 0 bases, with 5 bases between them. This CDR3 has 14 residues. The CDR3, as DNA: TGTGCCAGCAGCTTGGCTCCGAGCACAGATACGCAGTATTTT. This gives the protein CASSLAPSTDTQYF. Looking up the rest from reference TRBV5-6 and TRBJ2-3 gives the full variable domain: DAGVTQSPTHLIKTRGQQVTLRCSPKSGHDTVSWYQQALGQGPQFIFQYYEEEERQRGNFPDRFSGHQFPNYSSELNVNALLLGDSALYLCASSLAPSTDTQYFGPGTRLTVL.

This clone was seen just once. CDR3 protein: CASSGRTGVHNEQFF. In DNA, the CDR3 is TGTGCCAGCAGCGGAAGGACAGGGGTACACAATGAGCAGTTCTTC. The rearrangement joins TRBV11-2 to TRBJ2-1, with TRBD1 matching over 9 bases. The germline gives CDR1 SGHAT, CDR2 FQNNGV. With V trimmed by 5 bases and J by 5 bases, 7 bases remained unmatched. CDR3 length equals 15 residues.

In DNA form, the CDR3 reads TGTGCCAGCAGCCCCCTAGCGGGGACTAGCACAGATACGCAGTATTTT. It codes for CASSPLAGTSTDTQYF. The genes are TRBV2 and TRBJ2-3; 9 bases align to TRBD2. Germline assignment: CDR1 SNHLY and CDR2 FYNNEI. With 6 bases clipped from V and 0 bases from J, the junction kept 7 bases outside the gene matches. The CDR3 is 16 amino acids.

The CDR3 spells CASSSRTGGAFEAFF. The DNA for the CDR3 is TGTGCCAGCAGCTCCCGGACAGGGGGGGCCTTTGAAGCTTTCTTT. The chain employs TRBV11-3 and TRBJ1-1; 10 bases map to TRBD1. The V gene's germline CDR1 is SGHNT and CDR2 YENEEA. Trimming cost V 4 bases and J 7 bases; bases outside gene matches: 9. CDR3 length equals 15 residues. Looking up the rest from reference TRBV11-3 and TRBJ1-1 gives the full variable domain: EAGVVQSPRYKIIEKKQPVAFWCNPISGHNTLYWYLQNLGQGPELLIRYENEEAVDDSQLPKDRFSAERLKGVDSTLKIQPAELGDSAVYLCASSSRTGGAFEAFFGQGTRLTVV.

J is TRBJ2-4 and V is TRBV5-6; no clear D gene. The V and J ends lost 4 bases and 2 bases respectively, with 19 bases between them. Germline V gene lookup returns CDR1 SGHDT and CDR2 YYEEEE. The CDR3 has 17 amino acids. DNA of the CDR3: TGTGCCAGCAGCCTAAAAAGTTCCCCAGGTTCCAAAAACATTCAGTACTTC. This encodes CASSLKSSPGSKNIQYF.

The chain couples TRBV14 to TRBJ1-1; D possibly corresponds to TRBD1 (5 bases). The CDR3 consists of 14 residues. CDR1 and CDR2 from the germline V gene are SGHDN and FVKESK. V dropped 4 bases and J dropped 5 bases, with 14 bases sitting between them. CDR3 sequence reads: CASSRRWGETEAFF. The DNA of the CDR3 is TGTGCCAGCAGCCGCCGATGGGGGGAAACTGAAGCTTTCTTT.

The chain is built from TRBV30 and TRBJ1-1; D remains unclear. This CDR3 has 12 amino acids. The germline CDR1 and CDR2 sequences are GTSNPN and SVGIG (reference sequence). Trimming removed 1 base at V and 8 bases at J, with 11 bases between. CDR3 sequence reads: CAWSEDYPEAFF. CDR3 sequence (DNA): TGTGCCTGGAGTGAAGACTACCCGGAAGCTTTCTTT.

The chain links TRBV3-1 (or the pseudogene TRBV3-2) to TRBJ1-1; 7 bases match TRBD1. The CDR3 length is 14 residues. Germline V gene data show CDR1 as LGHDT and CDR2 as YNNKEL (reference sequence). Losses at the gene ends were 6 bases for V and 3 bases for J; bases not matched to a gene: 7. The CDR3 DNA sequence: TGTGCCAGCAGGCACATTACAGGGGACACTGAAGCTTTCTTT. Amino acids: CASRHITGDTEAFF.

The V gene is TRBV4-1, the J gene TRBJ1-1; 7 bases are a match to TRBD1. Germline lookup yields CDR1 MGHRA and CDR2 YSYEKL. With V trimmed by 3 bases and J by 1 base, 11 bases remained unmatched. This CDR3 is built from 17 residues. In nucleotides, the CDR3 is TGCGCCAGCAGCCATTCCCCATACGGGACAGAGAACACTGAAGCTTTCTTT. Protein product: CASSHSPYGTENTEAFF.

The gene calls are TRBV7-2 and TRBJ1-4; D ambiguous. The germline V gene has CDR1 SGHTA and CDR2 FQGNSA. The V end was cut by 5 bases, the J end by 0 bases, with 13 bases between. The CDR3 consists of 16 residues. CDR3 protein: CASSPITVATNEKLFF. The CDR3 nucleotides are TGTGCCAGCAGCCCAATTACAGTAGCAACTAATGAAAAACTGTTTTTT.

This rearrangement joins TRBV30 to TRBJ2-7; TRBD1 matches 7 bases. V gave up 5 bases and J gave up 0 bases; unmatched junction bases: 1. The CDR3 is made up of 12 amino acids. CDR1 is GTSNPN, CDR2 SVGIG, per germline (reference sequence). The CDR3 DNA follows: TGTGCCTGGGGGACAGTCTCCTACGAGCAGTACTTC. It translates to CAWGTVSYEQYF.

The V call is TRBV27, the J call TRBJ2-7, with 7 bases fitting TRBD1. The V gene's germline CDR1 is MNHEY and CDR2 SMNVEV (reference sequence). Germline trimming cut 1 base from V and 4 bases from J; bases unmatched to any gene: 7. The CDR3 sequence is 15 residues long. CDR3 coding DNA: TGTGCCAGCAGTTTATACGGGACAGATATGTACGAGCAGTACTTC. Translation: CASSLYGTDMYEQYF.

The chain couples TRBV7-3 to TRBJ2-1, with 13 bases identical to TRBD2. Germline values: CDR1 SGHTA, CDR2 FQGTGA. J lost 8 bases, V lost 2 bases, and 6 bases had no gene match. This CDR3 region has 16 residues. The CDR3 nucleotides are TGTGCCAGCAGCTTATCGGGACTAGCGGGAACCCATGAGCAGTTCTTC. Protein product: CASSLSGLAGTHEQFF.